Sequencing of this TCR beta chain was carried out in a study of T cells in Graves' hyperthyroidism and ophthalmopathy. Diagnosis of hyperthyroidism was new in patients aged 18 to 65, and its duration was under 2 months. Diagnoses used clinical symptoms, serum thyroxine and TRAb, thyroid ultrasound and orbital computed tomography. Fresh 10 ml peripheral blood yielded PBMCs. It was RNA transcripts that yielded the amplified TCR beta CDR3 regions. Initially, a first-round RT-PCR of the TCR CDR3 employed the HTBI primer set. TCRdb reprocessed the multiplex PCR reads with MiXCR, giving one entry per CDR3 protein. Among roughly 510,000 distinct CDR3 sequences listed, roughly 20% were seen once. This clonotype was observed a handful of times. With 7 bases removed from V and 3 bases from J, the gap between germline ends came to 15 bases. CDR3 size: 14 residues.

This chain connects TRBV12-3 or TRBV12-4 to TRBJ1-1, with D hard to call. The sequenced sample was blood. This TCR derives from a young man with Graves' hyperthyroidism. The DNA of the CDR3 is TGTGCCAGCATTCTACAACCGGCGTACACTGAAGCTTTCTTT. As protein: CASILQPAYTEAFF.